The T cell receptor (beta chain) under discussion was sequenced for a study of blood T cell repertoires in COVID-19. Across the whole study: Material from acute and convalescent COVID-19 was sourced from the United States, Italy and Spain.

CDR3 length: 15 amino acids. Looked up from germline, CDR1 is MRHNA and CDR2 is SNTAGT. Trimming cost V 4 bases and J 7 bases; bases outside gene matches: 6. Original handling: Estimation of nucleated cell counts relied on the amplification of reference gene primers. Libraries were prepared by immunoSEQ multiplex PCR; TCRdb keeps only in-frame clonotypes and omits some of them. For V, J and clone size, that table is used; D and trimming come from the DNA. The sample has 200,000 or so clones, about 90% seen once; the top ten hold roughly 0.78%. The receptor was isolated from a woman in her 70s with acute or convalescent COVID-19. V and J are TRBV6-4 and TRBJ2-1, with TRBD2 identical over 11 bases. The sample was peripheral blood. The CDR3 here is CASSVLAGGSNEQFF. In DNA form, the CDR3 reads TGTGCCAGCAGTGTTTTAGCGGGGGGGTCGAATGAGCAGTTCTTC.